This T cell receptor (beta chain) stems from a study of OX40 agonist ivuxolimab in advanced cancers. Clones were read by immunoSEQ multiplex PCR, and TCRdb kept only the in-frame ones, dropping some. In the table there are about 50,000 clones, over 90% of which are singletons. Germline CDR1 and CDR2: MGHDK and SYGVNS. This CDR3 region has 13 residues. V was pared by 11 bases and J by 5 bases, with 18 bases between. The origin of this receptor is an adult with an advanced solid tumor such as melanoma, head and neck, liver or kidney cancer. Sample: CD4+ or CD8+ T cells sorted from blood, taken in a trial of the OX40 agonist ivuxolimab. V gene TRBV25-1 combines with J gene TRBJ1-1, with D perhaps TRBD1 (5 bases). Here the CDR3 DNA reads TGTGCCGGATCAAGCGGGGGAGTTACTGAAGCTTTCTTT. Its protein is CAGSSGGVTEAFF.